These T cell receptor beta chains were read from a single sample in a study of shared clonotypes between healthy human individuals. Libraries were prepared by immunoSEQ multiplex PCR; TCRdb keeps only in-frame clonotypes and omits some of them. The profile shows roughly 2 million clones, approximately 96% of them singletons. The sequencing sample was made of naive CD4+ T cells sorted from blood. The receptors stem from a man in his late teens or twenties in good health. Both conserved end residues are part of each CDR3. D genes are given only for firm matches. Where a row states a size, it is once, few, many or the class of an expanded clone; other rows omit it.

J gene: TRBJ1-1; V gene: TRBV23-1; clone size: NA; D gene: NA; CDR3 protein: CASMPTFSCAFF; CDR3 DNA: TGCGCCAGCATGCCCACTTTCAGTTGCGCTTTCTTT
J gene: TRBJ2-2; V gene: TRBV5-4; clone size: NA; D gene: NA; CDR3 protein: CASSLRENTGELFF; CDR3 DNA: TGTGCCAGCAGCTTGCGGGAGAACACCGGGGAGCTGTTTTTT
J gene: TRBJ1-1; V gene: TRBV7-9; clone size: NA; D gene: NA; CDR3 protein: CASSIYTEAFF; CDR3 DNA: TGTGCCAGCAGTATTTACACTGAAGCTTTCTTT
J gene: TRBJ1-1; V gene: TRBV4-3; clone size: NA; D gene: NA; CDR3 protein: CASSQDRTEAFF; CDR3 DNA: TGCGCCAGCAGCCAAGATAGAACTGAAGCTTTCTTT
J gene: TRBJ1-1; V gene: TRBV6-5; clone size: NA; D gene: TRBD1; CDR3 protein: CASSSTGGTEAFF; CDR3 DNA: TGTGCCAGCAGTAGTACAGGGGGCACTGAAGCTTTCTTT
J gene: TRBJ1-4; V gene: TRBV2; clone size: once; D gene: NA; CDR3 protein: CASRGLTNEKLFF; CDR3 DNA: TGTGCCAGCAGAGGGTTAACTAATGAAAAACTGTTTTTT
J gene: TRBJ1-2; V gene: TRBV4-1; clone size: NA; D gene: NA; CDR3 protein: CASSQGWPSLGGGYTF; CDR3 DNA: TGCGCCAGCAGCCAAGGCTGGCCCTCCTTGGGGGGTGGCTACACCTTC
J gene: TRBJ2-7; V gene: TRBV9; clone size: NA; D gene: TRBD2; CDR3 protein: CASSVDPSGRAAEQYF; CDR3 DNA: TGTGCCAGCAGCGTAGACCCTAGCGGGAGGGCCGCGGAGCAGTACTTC
J gene: TRBJ2-1; V gene: TRBV2; clone size: NA; D gene: TRBD2; CDR3 protein: CASTPGGELEEQFF; CDR3 DNA: TGTGCCAGCACCCCGGGGGGGGAACTGGAAGAGCAGTTCTTC
J gene: TRBJ2-7; V gene: TRBV6-5; clone size: NA; D gene: TRBD2; CDR3 protein: CASKVLAGGPHEQYF; CDR3 DNA: TGTGCCAGCAAGGTTCTAGCGGGGGGGCCGCACGAGCAGTACTTC
J gene: TRBJ1-5; V gene: TRBV10-3; clone size: NA; D gene: NA; CDR3 protein: CAISGQDSNQPQHF; CDR3 DNA: TGTGCCATCAGTGGACAGGATAGCAATCAGCCCCAGCATTTT
J gene: TRBJ2-3; V gene: TRBV12-1; clone size: NA; D gene: NA; CDR3 protein: CASSFNTTSGRDTQYF; CDR3 DNA: TGTGCCAGCAGCTTCAACACCACTAGCGGGAGGGATACGCAGTATTTT
J gene: TRBJ2-2; V gene: TRBV11-3; clone size: once; D gene: NA; CDR3 protein: CASSLDRILDPTSNTGELFF; CDR3 DNA: TGTGCCAGCAGCTTAGATAGAATCCTAGACCCAACCTCGAACACCGGGGAGCTGTTTTTT
J gene: TRBJ1-1; V gene: TRBV10-1; clone size: NA; D gene: NA; CDR3 protein: CASRPRVGTEAFF; CDR3 DNA: TGCGCCAGCAGGCCCAGGGTAGGCACTGAAGCTTTCTTT
J gene: TRBJ1-1; V gene: TRBV5-1; clone size: NA; D gene: NA; CDR3 protein: CASSLGGASGTEAFF; CDR3 DNA: TGCGCCAGCAGCTTGGGAGGGGCGTCGGGCACTGAAGCTTTCTTT
J gene: TRBJ2-7; V gene: TRBV7-9; clone size: NA; D gene: TRBD1; CDR3 protein: CASSRGQARDWTNYEQYF; CDR3 DNA: TGTGCCAGCAGCCGGGGACAGGCCCGGGACTGGACCAACTACGAGCAGTACTTC
J gene: TRBJ2-7; V gene: TRBV11-3; clone size: once; D gene: TRBD2; CDR3 protein: CASSLGLAAPYEQYF; CDR3 DNA: TGTGCCAGCAGCTTAGGTCTAGCGGCCCCCTACGAGCAGTACTTC
J gene: TRBJ1-2; V gene: TRBV6-5; clone size: once; D gene: NA; CDR3 protein: CASSYRDEGPYGYTF; CDR3 DNA: TGTGCCAGCAGTTACAGGGACGAAGGACCCTATGGCTACACCTTC
J gene: TRBJ2-3; V gene: TRBV29-1; clone size: NA; D gene: NA; CDR3 protein: CSVPRGNTDTQYF; CDR3 DNA: TGCAGCGTCCCCAGGGGTAATACAGATACGCAGTATTTT
J gene: TRBJ2-4; V gene: TRBV6-1; clone size: NA; D gene: NA; CDR3 protein: CASSDLDRPQYF; CDR3 DNA: TGTGCCAGCAGTGACCTGGACCGCCCTCAATACTTC
J gene: TRBJ2-5; V gene: TRBV10-3; clone size: once; D gene: NA; CDR3 protein: CATAASRPETQYF; CDR3 DNA: TGTGCCACGGCGGCCAGTCGCCCAGAGACCCAGTACTTC
J gene: TRBJ1-5; V gene: TRBV5-8; clone size: NA; D gene: TRBD1; CDR3 protein: CASSGGTGSNQPQHF; CDR3 DNA: TGTGCCAGCAGCGGGGGGACAGGGTCCAATCAGCCCCAGCATTTT
J gene: TRBJ1-4; V gene: TRBV5-1; clone size: NA; D gene: NA; CDR3 protein: CASSRDPPNEKLFF; CDR3 DNA: TGCGCCAGCAGTCGGGACCCCCCTAATGAAAAACTGTTTTTT
J gene: TRBJ2-7; V gene: TRBV21-1; clone size: NA; D gene: NA; CDR3 protein: CASSKGGHYEQYF; CDR3 DNA: TGTGCCAGCAGCAAAGGCGGCCACTACGAGCAGTACTTC
J gene: TRBJ2-6; V gene: TRBV7-9; clone size: NA; D gene: NA; CDR3 protein: CASSLWASLWTGANVLTF; CDR3 DNA: TGTGCCAGCAGCTTATGGGCCAGCCTCTGGACTGGGGCCAACGTCCTGACTTTC
J gene: TRBJ2-7; V gene: TRBV5-1; clone size: NA; D gene: TRBD2; CDR3 protein: CASSLGTSGRDEQYF; CDR3 DNA: TGCGCCAGCAGCTTGGGGACTAGCGGGAGGGACGAGCAGTACTTC
J gene: TRBJ2-7; V gene: TRBV7-2; clone size: NA; D gene: TRBD2; CDR3 protein: CASSPGLAGGRFSYEQYF; CDR3 DNA: TGTGCCAGCAGCCCCGGACTAGCGGGAGGGCGCTTCTCCTACGAGCAGTACTTC
J gene: TRBJ1-4; V gene: TRBV6-1; clone size: NA; D gene: NA; CDR3 protein: CASSLTGTTNEKLFF; CDR3 DNA: TGTGCCAGCAGTTTAACAGGGACCACTAATGAAAAACTGTTTTTT
J gene: TRBJ1-2; V gene: TRBV4-1; clone size: NA; D gene: NA; CDR3 protein: CASSQAGAGYGYTF; CDR3 DNA: TGCGCCAGCAGCCAAGCAGGGGCAGGCTATGGCTACACCTTC
J gene: TRBJ2-7; V gene: TRBV9; clone size: NA; D gene: NA; CDR3 protein: CASSPRAGRYYEQYF; CDR3 DNA: TGTGCCAGCAGCCCCCGGGCAGGACGTTACTACGAGCAGTACTTC
J gene: TRBJ2-7; V gene: TRBV5-1; clone size: NA; D gene: TRBD2; CDR3 protein: CASRRGTSGNYEQYF; CDR3 DNA: TGCGCCAGCAGACGCGGGACTAGCGGGAACTACGAGCAGTACTTC
J gene: TRBJ1-1; V gene: TRBV6-6; clone size: NA; D gene: NA; CDR3 protein: CASSYRERNTEAFF; CDR3 DNA: TGTGCCAGCAGTTATCGGGAGAGGAACACTGAAGCTTTCTTT
J gene: TRBJ2-2; V gene: TRBV6-5; clone size: NA; D gene: NA; CDR3 protein: CASSSFSRELFF; CDR3 DNA: TGTGCCAGCAGCTCCTTTAGTAGGGAGCTGTTTTTT
J gene: TRBJ2-5; V gene: TRBV9; clone size: NA; D gene: NA; CDR3 protein: CASSVSYRERGGTQYF; CDR3 DNA: TGTGCCAGCAGCGTTAGTTACAGGGAAAGAGGGGGGACCCAGTACTTC
J gene: TRBJ2-3; V gene: TRBV5-1; clone size: NA; D gene: NA; CDR3 protein: CASSLAWPTDTQYF; CDR3 DNA: TGCGCCAGCAGCTTGGCCTGGCCAACAGATACGCAGTATTTT
J gene: TRBJ2-5; V gene: TRBV11-2; clone size: NA; D gene: NA; CDR3 protein: CASSLASGGRSTQYF; CDR3 DNA: TGTGCCAGCAGCTTAGCAAGCGGCGGAAGATCGACCCAGTACTTC
J gene: TRBJ2-1; V gene: TRBV4-3; clone size: NA; D gene: TRBD2; CDR3 protein: CASSQDEVRSAGGRHEQFF; CDR3 DNA: TGCGCCAGCAGCCAAGATGAGGTTCGTTCAGCGGGAGGGCGGCATGAGCAGTTCTTC
J gene: TRBJ1-6; V gene: TRBV7-2; clone size: NA; D gene: NA; CDR3 protein: CASSLGAQVGSPLHF; CDR3 DNA: TGTGCCAGCAGCTTAGGGGCACAGGTTGGTTCACCCCTCCACTTT
J gene: TRBJ2-3; V gene: TRBV6-1; clone size: NA; D gene: TRBD1; CDR3 protein: CASRTLTGGDTQYF; CDR3 DNA: TGTGCCAGCAGAACTTTGACAGGGGGGGATACGCAGTATTTT
J gene: TRBJ1-5; V gene: TRBV6-6; clone size: few; D gene: NA; CDR3 protein: CASSSPRTERHF; CDR3 DNA: TGTGCCAGCAGCTCCCCGCGGACAGAGCGGCATTTT
J gene: TRBJ2-7; V gene: TRBV28; clone size: NA; D gene: TRBD1; CDR3 protein: CASSLLRTGFSYEQYF; CDR3 DNA: TGTGCCAGCAGTTTACTCCGGACAGGGTTCTCCTACGAGCAGTACTTC
J gene: TRBJ1-5; V gene: TRBV5-6; clone size: NA; D gene: NA; CDR3 protein: CASSLSGNSNQPQHF; CDR3 DNA: TGTGCCAGCAGCTTGTCAGGTAATAGCAATCAGCCCCAGCATTTT
J gene: TRBJ2-1; V gene: TRBV6-1; clone size: NA; D gene: TRBD2; CDR3 protein: CASSETGLAGGAPYNEQFF; CDR3 DNA: TGTGCCAGCAGTGAAACTGGACTAGCGGGGGGGGCCCCCTACAATGAGCAGTTCTTC
J gene: TRBJ2-2; V gene: TRBV5-1; clone size: NA; D gene: NA; CDR3 protein: CASSPTAGQFLTGELFF; CDR3 DNA: TGCGCCAGCAGCCCCACAGCCGGGCAGTTTTTGACCGGGGAGCTGTTTTTT
J gene: TRBJ1-6; V gene: TRBV9; clone size: NA; D gene: TRBD1; CDR3 protein: CASSSTQGAGSPLHF; CDR3 DNA: TGTGCCAGCAGCTCGACGCAGGGGGCTGGATCACCCCTCCACTTT
J gene: TRBJ2-7; V gene: TRBV4-1; clone size: NA; D gene: NA; CDR3 protein: CASSYVMGEQYF; CDR3 DNA: TGCGCCAGCAGCTACGTTATGGGCGAGCAGTACTTC
J gene: TRBJ1-2; V gene: TRBV6-5; clone size: NA; D gene: TRBD1; CDR3 protein: CASSTQGQGPYGYTF; CDR3 DNA: TGTGCCAGCAGTACCCAAGGACAGGGGCCTTATGGCTACACCTTC
J gene: TRBJ2-2; V gene: TRBV2; clone size: NA; D gene: NA; CDR3 protein: CASRTARGIGELFF; CDR3 DNA: TGTGCCAGCAGGACGGCCCGGGGGATCGGGGAGCTGTTTTTT
J gene: TRBJ1-6; V gene: TRBV4-1; clone size: NA; D gene: NA; CDR3 protein: CASSPIRLESSYNSPLHF; CDR3 DNA: TGCGCCAGCAGCCCGATCCGACTCGAGAGCTCCTATAATTCACCCCTCCACTTT
J gene: TRBJ2-7; V gene: TRBV7-2; clone size: NA; D gene: NA; CDR3 protein: CASSLGPFGQRYF; CDR3 DNA: TGTGCCAGCAGCTTAGGACCGTTCGGACAACGGTACTTC
J gene: TRBJ2-1; V gene: TRBV27; clone size: NA; D gene: NA; CDR3 protein: CASSLMTPIRNEQFF; CDR3 DNA: TGTGCCAGCAGTTTAATGACTCCAATCCGCAATGAGCAGTTCTTC